Shown below are 16 T cell receptor beta chains from a single sample sequenced in a study of early T cells in non-severe SARS-CoV-2 infection. MiXCR was run by TCRdb on the 5' RACE reads, yielding one entry per CDR3 protein. The data contain approximately 77,000 distinct CDR3 sequences, around 16% of them singletons. Sequenced material: whole blood. These receptors all come from an adult who was a healthcare worker with PCR-confirmed SARS-CoV-2 infection or an uninfected control (not recorded which).

This chain links TRBV5-6 with TRBJ1-2; D not certain. The CDR3 covers 12 residues. V lost 6 bases and J 4 bases, leaving 10 bases between the germline ends. CDR1 and CDR2 (germline): SGHDT, YYEEEE. CDR3 in DNA: TGTGCCAGCAAAGGTGGCGGCTATGGCTACACCTTC. It codes for CASKGGGYGYTF.

This clonotype was seen many times. V is TRBV7-2 and J is TRBJ2-2, with TRBD2 as a possible D gene (7 bases). The ends were cut back, 6 bases at V and 5 bases at J, with 13 bases in the middle. Germline CDR1 SGHTA, CDR2 FQGNSA. This CDR3 region has 14 residues. CDR3 protein: CASRMGGRTGELFF. The CDR3 DNA reads as TGTGCCAGCAGGATGGGGGGGCGGACCGGGGAGCTGTTTTTT.

The chain joins TRBV12-3 or TRBV12-4 to TRBJ2-1; TRBD2 aligns across 7 bases. With V trimmed by 2 bases and J by 4 bases, 8 bases remained unmatched. CDR3 length: 16 residues. Here the CDR3 DNA reads TGTGCCAGCAGTTTAATCGTTCAAGCGGGGTACAATGAGCAGTTCTTC. Protein product: CASSLIVQAGYNEQFF.

The sample holds a few counts of this clonotype. V is TRBV5-1 and J is TRBJ2-3; 9 bases are a match to TRBD2. Trimming at V came to 2 bases and at J to 5 bases, leaving 3 bases not matched to a gene. The CDR3 is 14 residues long. CDR1 is SGHRS, CDR2 YFSETQ, per germline. The CDR3 spells CASSFSGGQDTQYF. CDR3 DNA: TGCGCCAGCAGCTTTAGCGGGGGCCAAGATACGCAGTATTTT.

A few counts support this clonotype. J is TRBJ1-5 and V is TRBV18; no firm D call. The germline V gene has CDR1 KGHSH and CDR2 LQKENI. The CDR3 sequence is 14 residues long. V was shortened by 5 bases and J by 6 bases, with 14 bases between the two germline ends. CDR3 residues: CASSSMQEIQPQHF. The DNA of the CDR3 is TGTGCCAGCTCATCAATGCAGGAGATTCAGCCCCAGCATTTT. Based on the CDR3 plus reference TRBV18 and TRBJ1-5, the full variable domain is NAGVMQNPRHLVRRRGQEARLRCSPMKGHSHVYWYRQLPEEGLKFMVYLQKENIIDESGMPKERFSAEFPKEGPSILRIQQVVRGDSAAYFCASSSMQEIQPQHFGDGTRLSIL.

This clonotype was detected many times. V is TRBV29-1 and J is TRBJ1-2, with 8 bases matching TRBD1. This CDR3 contains 13 residues. Trimming at V came to 8 bases and at J to 3 bases, leaving 8 bases not matched to a gene. Germline V CDR1 and CDR2: SQVTM, ANQGSEA. CDR3 region: CSCQVQGDYGYTF. The CDR3 bases are TGCAGCTGCCAGGTACAGGGGGACTATGGCTACACCTTC.

This clonotype came up many times. The gene calls are TRBV28 and TRBJ2-5, with D possibly being TRBD1 or TRBD2 (5 bases each). This CDR3 region has 14 residues. Trimming left V 4 bases short and J 5 bases short, with 14 bases between. From germline, CDR1 is MDHEN and CDR2 SYDVKM. CDR3 amino acids: CASSSLGRPETQYF. The CDR3 DNA reads as TGTGCCAGCAGTTCCCTGGGACGCCCGGAGACCCAGTACTTC. The variable domain in full, completed from reference TRBV28 and TRBJ2-5, reads DVKVTQSSRYLVKRTGEKVFLECVQDMDHENMFWYRQDPGLGLRLIYFSYDVKMKEKGDIPEGYSVSREKKERFSLILESASTNQTSMYLCASSSLGRPETQYFGPGTRLLVL.

The chain recombines TRBV7-2 with TRBJ2-7; the D gene could be TRBD1 or TRBD2 (5 bases each). Trimming cost V 7 bases and J 5 bases, with 12 bases left between them. This CDR3 region has 12 residues. Germline V lookup: CDR1 SGHTA, CDR2 FQGNSA. CDR3 sequence (DNA): TGTGCCAGCACCCGGGGCGCGGACGAGCAGTACTTC. The encoded protein is CASTRGADEQYF. Filled out from reference TRBV7-2 and TRBJ2-7, the complete variable domain reads GAGVSQSPSNKVTEKGKDVELRCDPISGHTALYWYRQSLGQGLEFLIYFQGNSAPDKSGLPSDRFSAERTGGSVSTLTIQRTQQEDSAVYLCASTRGADEQYFGPGTRLTVT.

This clonotype was seen at least ten times. This chain joins TRBV29-1 and TRBJ1-5; D ambiguous. The V end was cut by 2 bases, the J end by 8 bases, with 13 bases between. The length of the CDR3 is 13 residues. The germline V gene encodes CDR1 SQVTM and CDR2 ANQGSEA. The CDR3 loop reads CSVEQAAGEPQHF. CDR3 DNA: TGCAGCGTTGAACAGGCGGCTGGAGAGCCCCAGCATTTT.

The V and J genes are TRBV15 and TRBJ1-1; D gene ambiguous. V lost 3 bases and J lost 0, with 5 bases in between. The length of the CDR3 is 13 residues. The germline V gene encodes CDR1 LNHNV and CDR2 YYDKDF (reference sequence). The CDR3 reads CATSRVLNTEAFF. The CDR3 nucleotides are TGTGCCACCAGCAGGGTATTGAACACTGAAGCTTTCTTT.

This clonotype was recorded many times. The chain combines TRBV30 with TRBJ1-5; D remains unclear. The germline V gene has CDR1 GTSNPN and CDR2 SVGIG (reference sequence). CDR3 size: 16 residues. Trimming removed 0 bases from V and 4 bases from J, with 16 bases in between. The CDR3 is CAWSVKRATGNQPQHF. The CDR3 bases are TGTGCCTGGAGTGTAAAACGGGCCACGGGGAATCAGCCCCAGCATTTT.

With respect to this clonotype: A read error may be the cause here, since a much bigger clone is one base away. The chain recombines TRBV20-1 with TRBJ1-2; 7 bases line up with TRBD1. CDR1 and CDR2 from the germline V gene are DFQATT and SNEGSKA (reference sequence). The CDR3 consists of 13 residues. V was clipped by 7 bases and J by 6 bases; unmatched bases: 11. The CDR3 protein is CSVTRGRVHGYTF. The CDR3 DNA is TGCAGTGTCACGAGGGGGCGCGTCCATGGCTACACCTTC.

This clonotype was counted ten times or more. V usage is TRBV7-9 and J usage is TRBJ2-1, with 10 bases matching TRBD1. CDR1 and CDR2 (germline): SEHNR, FQNEAQ (reference sequence). This CDR3 contains 16 residues. The trim removed 5 bases at V and 0 bases at J, leaving 4 bases unmatched. The CDR3 reads CASSHRDRGSYNEQFF. The CDR3 DNA sequence: TGTGCCAGCAGCCACCGGGACAGGGGCTCCTACAATGAGCAGTTCTTC.

CDR3 DNA sequence: TGTGCTAGTGCCCATGGGGGAACTGGAAACACCATATATTTT. This translates into CASAHGGTGNTIYF. The V call is TRBV12-5, the J call TRBJ1-3; D is perhaps TRBD1 (5 bases). This CDR3 has 14 residues. Trimming left V 7 bases short and J 2 bases short, with 12 bases between. In germline, CDR1 is LGHNT, CDR2 FRNRAP.

This clonotype was recorded many times. The DNA of the CDR3 is TGTGCCAGCAGCCAAAGACTACAGACGACTAATCCCAAGCATGTAGCTTTCTTT. Encoded protein: CASSQRLQTTNPKHVAFF. The chain uses TRBV14 and TRBJ1-1; D unclear. The ends were cut back, 2 bases at V and 10 bases at J, with 29 bases in the middle. Germline loops: CDR1 SGHDN, CDR2 FVKESK. The CDR3 runs 18 residues.

The chain employs TRBV19 and TRBJ1-1; TRBD1 is a possible D gene (5 bases). CDR3 length: 14 amino acids. Trimming cost V 5 bases and J 8 bases, with 18 bases left between them. CDR1 is LNHDA and CDR2 is SQIVND in the germline V gene (reference sequence). The CDR3 sequence is CASSGRQLGQEAFF. Here the CDR3 DNA reads TGTGCCAGTAGTGGGCGACAGCTCGGCCAGGAAGCTTTCTTT.